A single T cell receptor (beta chain) is shown here with its context. The antigen is unknown. A marrow graft followed busulfan-fludarabine conditioning, with cyclophosphamide on days +3 and +4. There are 16 residues in the CDR3. The ends lost 3 bases at V and 2 bases at J; junction bases unmatched: 6. Germline CDR1 KGHSH, CDR2 LQKENI. Method: immunoSEQ multiplex PCR; TCRdb's copy keeps in-frame clones and lacks some. Of tens of thousands of clones listed, 80% to 90% are singletons. The sample belongs to a study of T cells after posttransplantation cyclophosphamide. Findings and caveats of the study: Skin or GI-infiltrating T cells shared few TRB sequences with blood.

The receptor was derived from a female patient younger than 45 who received an allogeneic stem cell transplant from an unrelated donor, was CMV-positive, and had no GVHD. The graft donor may be the source of some T cells. The sequencing here drew on PBMCs, taken after allogeneic stem cell transplant with posttransplant cyclophosphamide. The rearrangement joins TRBV18 to TRBJ1-5; 8 bases match TRBD1. The chain's CDR3 is CASSPTGAGGNQPQHF. Written as DNA, the CDR3 is TGTGCCAGCTCACCGACAGGGGCAGGGGGCAATCAGCCCCAGCATTTT.